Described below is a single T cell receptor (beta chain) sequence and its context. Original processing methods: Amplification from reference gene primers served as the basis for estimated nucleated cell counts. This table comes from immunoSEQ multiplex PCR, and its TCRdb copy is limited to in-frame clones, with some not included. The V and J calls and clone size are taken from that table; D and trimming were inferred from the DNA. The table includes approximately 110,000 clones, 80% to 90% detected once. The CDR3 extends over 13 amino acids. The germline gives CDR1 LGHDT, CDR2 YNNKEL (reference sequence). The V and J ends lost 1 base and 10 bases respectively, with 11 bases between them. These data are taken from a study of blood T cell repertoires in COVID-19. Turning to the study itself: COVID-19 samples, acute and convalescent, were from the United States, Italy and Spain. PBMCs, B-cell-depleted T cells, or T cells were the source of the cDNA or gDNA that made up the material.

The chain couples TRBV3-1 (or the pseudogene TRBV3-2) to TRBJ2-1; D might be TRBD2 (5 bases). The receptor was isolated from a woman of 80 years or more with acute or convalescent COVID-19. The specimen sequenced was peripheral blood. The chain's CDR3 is CASSQGLLGEQFF. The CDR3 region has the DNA TGTGCCAGCAGCCAAGGACTACTAGGGGAGCAGTTCTTC.